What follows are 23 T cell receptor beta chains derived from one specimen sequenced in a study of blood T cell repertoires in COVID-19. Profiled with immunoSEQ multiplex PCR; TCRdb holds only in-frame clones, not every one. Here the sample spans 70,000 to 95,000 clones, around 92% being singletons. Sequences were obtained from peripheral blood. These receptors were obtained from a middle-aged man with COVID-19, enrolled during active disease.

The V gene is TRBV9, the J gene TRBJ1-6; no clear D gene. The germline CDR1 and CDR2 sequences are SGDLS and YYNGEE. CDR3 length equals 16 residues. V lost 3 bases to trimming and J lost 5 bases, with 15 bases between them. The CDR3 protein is CASSDGPGRDNSPLHF. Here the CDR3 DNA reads TGTGCCAGCAGCGACGGGCCGGGGAGGGATAATTCACCCCTCCACTTT.

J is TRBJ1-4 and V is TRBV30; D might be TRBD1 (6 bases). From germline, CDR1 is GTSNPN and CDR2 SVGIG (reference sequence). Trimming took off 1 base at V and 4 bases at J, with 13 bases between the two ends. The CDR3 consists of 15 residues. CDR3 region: CAWSGLAGVNEKLFF. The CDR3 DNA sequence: TGTGCCTGGAGTGGTCTGGCAGGGGTTAATGAAAAACTGTTTTTT.

The CDR3 here is CASSIGQADTGELFF. CDR3 coding DNA: TGTGCCAGTAGTATTGGACAGGCCGACACCGGGGAGCTGTTTTTT. The chain carries TRBV19 and TRBJ2-2; TRBD1 matches at 7 bases. The CDR3 runs 15 residues. Per the germline V gene, CDR1 is LNHDA and CDR2 is SQIVND (reference sequence). V lost 3 bases and J lost 3; bases outside the gene matches: 4.

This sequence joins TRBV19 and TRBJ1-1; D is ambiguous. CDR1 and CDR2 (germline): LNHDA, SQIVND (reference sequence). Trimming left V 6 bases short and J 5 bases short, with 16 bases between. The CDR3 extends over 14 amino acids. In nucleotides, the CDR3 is TGTGCCAGTAGAGACCGAGGGAGGAGTACTGAAGCTTTCTTT. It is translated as CASRDRGRSTEAFF.

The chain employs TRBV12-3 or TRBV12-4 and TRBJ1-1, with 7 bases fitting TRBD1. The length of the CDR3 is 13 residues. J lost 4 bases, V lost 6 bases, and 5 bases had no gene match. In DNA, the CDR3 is TGTGCCAGCAGCAATACAGGGGCCACTGAAGCTTTCTTT. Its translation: CASSNTGATEAFF.

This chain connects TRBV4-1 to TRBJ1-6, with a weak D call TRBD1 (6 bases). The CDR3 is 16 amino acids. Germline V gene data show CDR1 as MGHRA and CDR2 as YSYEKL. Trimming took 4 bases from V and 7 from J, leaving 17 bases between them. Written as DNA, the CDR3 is TGCGCCAGCAGCCCACGACAGGAGGCGAAAAATTCACCCCTCCACTTT. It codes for CASSPRQEAKNSPLHF.

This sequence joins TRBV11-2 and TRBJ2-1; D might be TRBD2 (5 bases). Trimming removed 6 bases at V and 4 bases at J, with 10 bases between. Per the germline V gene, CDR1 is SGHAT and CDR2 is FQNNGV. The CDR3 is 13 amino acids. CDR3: CASSKDSYNEQFF. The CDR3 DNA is TGTGCCAGCAGTAAGGACTCGTACAATGAGCAGTTCTTC.

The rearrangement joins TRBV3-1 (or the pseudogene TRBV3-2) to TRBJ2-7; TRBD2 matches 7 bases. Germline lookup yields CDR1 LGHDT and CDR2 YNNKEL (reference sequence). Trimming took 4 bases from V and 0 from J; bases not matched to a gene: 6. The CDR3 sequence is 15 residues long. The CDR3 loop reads CASSRASGVSYEQYF. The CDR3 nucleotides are TGTGCCAGCAGCCGAGCCAGCGGGGTCTCCTACGAGCAGTACTTC.

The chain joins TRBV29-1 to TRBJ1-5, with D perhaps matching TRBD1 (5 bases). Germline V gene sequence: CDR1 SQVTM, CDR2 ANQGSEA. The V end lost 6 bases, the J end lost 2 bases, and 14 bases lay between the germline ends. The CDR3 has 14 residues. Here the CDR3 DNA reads TGCAGCGTCACCACGGGGGTCGGCAATCAGCCCCAGCATTTT. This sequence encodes CSVTTGVGNQPQHF.

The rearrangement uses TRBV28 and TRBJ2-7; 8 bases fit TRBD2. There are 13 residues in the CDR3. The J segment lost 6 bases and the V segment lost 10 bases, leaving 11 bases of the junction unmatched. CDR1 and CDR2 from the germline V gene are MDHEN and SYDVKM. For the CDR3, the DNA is TGTGCCATCGCTGGGGGACTAGTAGGCGAGCAGTACTTC. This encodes CAIAGGLVGEQYF.

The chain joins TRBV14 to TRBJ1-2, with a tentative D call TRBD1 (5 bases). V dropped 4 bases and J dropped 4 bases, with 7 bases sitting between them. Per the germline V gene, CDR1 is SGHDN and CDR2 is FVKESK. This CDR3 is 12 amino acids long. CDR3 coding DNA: TGTGCCAGCAGCCCTCAGGGCTATGGCTACACCTTC. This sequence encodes CASSPQGYGYTF. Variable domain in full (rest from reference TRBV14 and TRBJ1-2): EAGVTQFPSHSVIEKGQTVTLRCDPISGHDNLYWYRRVMGKEIKFLLHFVKESKQDESGMPNNRFLAERTGGTYSTLKVQPAELEDSGVYFCASSPQGYGYTFGSGTRLTVV.

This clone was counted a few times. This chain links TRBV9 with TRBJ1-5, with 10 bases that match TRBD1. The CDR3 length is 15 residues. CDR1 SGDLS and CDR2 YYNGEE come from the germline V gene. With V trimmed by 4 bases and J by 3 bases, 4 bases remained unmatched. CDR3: CASSFGTGVNQPQHF. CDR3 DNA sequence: TGTGCCAGCAGCTTCGGGACAGGGGTCAATCAGCCCCAGCATTTT.

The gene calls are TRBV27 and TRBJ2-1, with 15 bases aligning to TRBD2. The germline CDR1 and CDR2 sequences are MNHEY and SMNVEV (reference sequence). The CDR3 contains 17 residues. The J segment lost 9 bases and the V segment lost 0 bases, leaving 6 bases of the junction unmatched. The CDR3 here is CASSLSRTSGGAIEQFF. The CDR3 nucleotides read TGTGCCAGCAGTTTATCGAGGACTAGCGGGGGGGCCATTGAGCAGTTCTTC.

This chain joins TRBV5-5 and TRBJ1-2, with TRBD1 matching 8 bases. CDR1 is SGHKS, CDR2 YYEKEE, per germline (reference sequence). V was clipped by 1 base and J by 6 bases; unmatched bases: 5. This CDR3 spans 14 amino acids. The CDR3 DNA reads TGTGCCAGCAGCTTGTCCCAGGGGGCAAATGGCTACACCTTC. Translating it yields CASSLSQGANGYTF.

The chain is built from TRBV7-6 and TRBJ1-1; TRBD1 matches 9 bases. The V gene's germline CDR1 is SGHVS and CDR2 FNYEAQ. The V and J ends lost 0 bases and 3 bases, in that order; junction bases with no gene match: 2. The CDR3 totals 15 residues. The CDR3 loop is CASSLADRGDTEAFF. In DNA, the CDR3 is TGTGCCAGCAGCTTAGCGGACAGGGGAGACACTGAAGCTTTCTTT.

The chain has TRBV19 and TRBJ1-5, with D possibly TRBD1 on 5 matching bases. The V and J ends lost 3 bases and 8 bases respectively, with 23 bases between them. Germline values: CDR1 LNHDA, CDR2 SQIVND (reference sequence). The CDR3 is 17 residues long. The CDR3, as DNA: TGTGCCAGTAGTATCGGCCCCAGGGTTTTTAGTGGTGAGCCCCAGCATTTT. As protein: CASSIGPRVFSGEPQHF.

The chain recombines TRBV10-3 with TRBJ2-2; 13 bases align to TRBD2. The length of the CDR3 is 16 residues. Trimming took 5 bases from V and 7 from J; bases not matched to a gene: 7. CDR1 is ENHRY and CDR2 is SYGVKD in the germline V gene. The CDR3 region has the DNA TGTGCCATCAGTTCGACTAGCGGGGGGATTAGCGGGGAGCTGTTTTTT. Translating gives CAISSTSGGISGELFF.

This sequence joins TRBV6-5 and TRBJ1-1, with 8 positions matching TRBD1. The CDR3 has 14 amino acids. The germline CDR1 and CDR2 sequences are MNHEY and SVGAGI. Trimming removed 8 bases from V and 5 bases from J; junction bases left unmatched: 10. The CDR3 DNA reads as TGTGCCAGCCCACCCACAGGGGGTTGGACTGAAGCTTTCTTT. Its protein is CASPPTGGWTEAFF.

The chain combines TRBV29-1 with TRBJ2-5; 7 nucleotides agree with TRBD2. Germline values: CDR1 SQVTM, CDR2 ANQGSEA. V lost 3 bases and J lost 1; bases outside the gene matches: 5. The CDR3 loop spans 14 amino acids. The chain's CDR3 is CSVEASGRQETQYF. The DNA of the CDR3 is TGCAGCGTTGAGGCTAGCGGACGCCAAGAGACCCAGTACTTC.

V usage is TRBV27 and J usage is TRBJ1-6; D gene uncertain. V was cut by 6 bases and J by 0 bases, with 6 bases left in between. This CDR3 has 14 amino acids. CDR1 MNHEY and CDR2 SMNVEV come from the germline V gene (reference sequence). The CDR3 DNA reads TGTGCCAGCAGCGGTTTCTCCTATAATTCACCCCTCCACTTT. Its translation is CASSGFSYNSPLHF.

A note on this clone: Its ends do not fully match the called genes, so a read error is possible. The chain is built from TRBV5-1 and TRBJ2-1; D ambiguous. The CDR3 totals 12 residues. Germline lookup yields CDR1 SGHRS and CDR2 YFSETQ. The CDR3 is CASSTTVGDKLF. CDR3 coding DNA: TGCGCCAGCAGCACAACGGTGGGCGACAAACTCTTC.

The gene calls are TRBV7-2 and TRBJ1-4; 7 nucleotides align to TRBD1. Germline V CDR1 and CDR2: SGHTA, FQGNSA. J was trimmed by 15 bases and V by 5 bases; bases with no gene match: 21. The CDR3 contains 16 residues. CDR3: CASSPHAADRSGSMFF. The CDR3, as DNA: TGTGCCAGCAGCCCCCACGCAGCGGACAGGAGTGGCTCAATGTTTTTT.

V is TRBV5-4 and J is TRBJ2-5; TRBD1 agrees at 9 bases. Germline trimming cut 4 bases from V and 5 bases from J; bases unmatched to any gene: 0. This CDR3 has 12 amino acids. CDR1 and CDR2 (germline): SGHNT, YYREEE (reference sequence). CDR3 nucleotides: TGTGCCAGCAGCGGACAGGGGGAGACCCAGTACTTC. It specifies CASSGQGETQYF.